Sequencing of this T cell receptor (beta chain) was carried out in a study of long-term antiretroviral therapy in people with HIV. At the level of the study: The earliest samples came from an era when ART typically awaited falling CD4 counts.

Worth noting for this clone: The antigen is not known.

Study-wide findings and caveats: Dominating the repertoire at all time points were the clones that expanded before ART.

V was clipped by 2 bases and J by 5 bases, with 22 bases between them. Germline CDR1 and CDR2: SGHRS and YFSETQ. This CDR3 is 17 amino acids long. The immunoSEQ assay was v3.0, run at survey level. Only in-frame clones appear in the TCRdb table, and some are missing; sequencing was by immunoSEQ multiplex PCR. The sample includes over 10,000 clones, about 88% seen only once; the top ten take around 20%. The TCR originated in a woman in her 40s with HIV. Source: unsorted PBMCs, taken 2.1 years after starting antiretroviral therapy. This chain connects TRBV5-1 to TRBJ1-1; D is uncertain. CDR3 sequence reads: CASSLRELIEMGTEAFF. Here the CDR3 DNA reads TGCGCCAGCAGCTTAAGAGAACTTATCGAAATGGGAACTGAAGCTTTCTTT.